The rows below give T cell receptor beta chains drawn from one sample of a study of graft-versus-host responses after intestinal transplantation. The method was immunoSEQ multiplex PCR; TCRdb's version includes in-frame clones alone and lacks a portion of them. This table has approximately 100,000 clones, 86% appearing once. The sequenced sample was PBMCs, obtained 255 days after intestinal transplant. The receptors come from a human patient who received an intestinal transplant, so some T cells may come from the graft donor. Each CDR3 is given with its conserved first and last residue. Each record gives: clone size, J gene, D gene, V gene, CDR3 DNA, CDR3 protein. The D gene is left open where the match is weak. The size entry is marked missing in some rows and otherwise reads once, few, many or a size class.

clone size: few; J gene: TRBJ2-1; D gene: TRBD1; V gene: TRBV19; CDR3 DNA: TGTGCCAGTAGTATGACTGGGACAGGGCGGGTTGATGAGCAGTTCTTC; CDR3 protein: CASSMTGTGRVDEQFF
clone size: few; J gene: TRBJ1-4; D gene: TRBD1; V gene: TRBV6-1; CDR3 DNA: TGTGCCAGCAGTGACCGACAGGGGTCCGAAAAACTGTTTTTT; CDR3 protein: CASSDRQGSEKLFF
clone size: -; J gene: TRBJ2-7; D gene: TRBD2; V gene: TRBV28; CDR3 DNA: TGTGCCAGCAGTTTATGGGGACTAGCGGGAGGGCCATGGGAGCAGTACTTC; CDR3 protein: CASSLWGLAGGPWEQYF
clone size: -; J gene: TRBJ2-3; D gene: -; V gene: TRBV20-1; CDR3 DNA: TGCAGTGCTAGAGGGAGGAGTACGCAGTATTTT; CDR3 protein: CSARGRSTQYF
clone size: -; J gene: TRBJ1-2; D gene: -; V gene: TRBV13; CDR3 DNA: TGTGCCAGCAGCGACCTGCCTGTGCAGGGCGGGGGCTACACCTTC; CDR3 protein: CASSDLPVQGGGYTF
clone size: -; J gene: TRBJ2-1; D gene: -; V gene: TRBV6-1; CDR3 DNA: TGTGCCAGCAGTGACCGGGACATAGACAATGAGCAGTTCTTC; CDR3 protein: CASSDRDIDNEQFF
clone size: few; J gene: TRBJ2-7; D gene: TRBD2; V gene: TRBV28; CDR3 DNA: TGTGCCAGCAGTTTCCGACTAGCAGGGCAGTACTTC; CDR3 protein: CASSFRLAGQYF
clone size: -; J gene: TRBJ1-6; D gene: -; V gene: TRBV7-2; CDR3 DNA: TGTGCCAGCAGCTTTGGAGGAGGGCATTCACCCCTCCACTTT; CDR3 protein: CASSFGGGHSPLHF
clone size: -; J gene: TRBJ2-5; D gene: -; V gene: TRBV30; CDR3 DNA: TGTGCCTGGACCCACGGCACAGGCCAAGAGACCCAGTACTTC; CDR3 protein: CAWTHGTGQETQYF
clone size: -; J gene: TRBJ2-6; D gene: -; V gene: TRBV28; CDR3 DNA: TGTGCCAGCAGTTCGACCCGGCCTGGGGCCAACGTCCTGACTTTC; CDR3 protein: CASSSTRPGANVLTF
clone size: -; J gene: TRBJ2-7; D gene: -; V gene: TRBV7-9; CDR3 DNA: TGTGCCAGCAGAGCCGGGGGTTCCTACGAGCAGTACTTC; CDR3 protein: CASRAGGSYEQYF
clone size: -; J gene: TRBJ2-1; D gene: TRBD2; V gene: TRBV10-3; CDR3 DNA: TGTGCCATCAGTGACCTCGCGGAGCGGGGGGGGAGGGATGAGCAGTTCTTC; CDR3 protein: CAISDLAERGGRDEQFF
clone size: -; J gene: TRBJ1-5; D gene: -; V gene: TRBV5-4; CDR3 DNA: TGTGCCAGCAGCTTGGTAAGGGGGAGCAATCAGCCCCAGCATTTT; CDR3 protein: CASSLVRGSNQPQHF
clone size: -; J gene: TRBJ2-2; D gene: -; V gene: TRBV9; CDR3 DNA: TGTGCCAGCAGCGTAATGCCTGGGCTCACGGCCGGGGAGCTGTTTTTT; CDR3 protein: CASSVMPGLTAGELFF
clone size: -; J gene: TRBJ2-1; D gene: -; V gene: TRBV6-5; CDR3 DNA: TGTGCCAGCAGTTATCAGCTTACCCTTTCCTACAATGAGCAGTTCTTC; CDR3 protein: CASSYQLTLSYNEQFF
clone size: -; J gene: TRBJ1-1; D gene: -; V gene: TRBV7-8; CDR3 DNA: TGTGCCAGCAGCTTTGCGAACACTGAAGCTTTCTTT; CDR3 protein: CASSFANTEAFF
clone size: -; J gene: TRBJ2-5; D gene: -; V gene: TRBV28; CDR3 DNA: TGTGCCAGCAGTTTCCAATGGACACAAGAGACCCAGTACTTC; CDR3 protein: CASSFQWTQETQYF
clone size: -; J gene: TRBJ1-4; D gene: -; V gene: TRBV7-2; CDR3 DNA: TGTGCCAGCAGCCAACAGGGTGGGGGGGATGAAAAACTGTTTTTT; CDR3 protein: CASSQQGGGDEKLFF
clone size: few; J gene: TRBJ2-1; D gene: -; V gene: TRBV6-1; CDR3 DNA: TGTGCCAGCAGTGAAAGGGCCCCGGGATCGGGTGAGCAGTTCTTC; CDR3 protein: CASSERAPGSGEQFF
clone size: -; J gene: TRBJ2-1; D gene: TRBD1; V gene: TRBV6-5; CDR3 DNA: TGTGCCAGCCGGGACAGGGACAATGAGCAGTTCTTC; CDR3 protein: CASRDRDNEQFF
clone size: -; J gene: TRBJ2-7; D gene: -; V gene: TRBV27; CDR3 DNA: TGTGCCAGCAGTCCTTACGGCGCTACCTACGAGCAGTACTTC; CDR3 protein: CASSPYGATYEQYF
clone size: few; J gene: TRBJ2-3; D gene: TRBD2; V gene: TRBV9; CDR3 DNA: TGTGCCAGCAGCGTAGACCTAGCGGGAGGAGGCCCAGATACGCAGTATTTT; CDR3 protein: CASSVDLAGGGPDTQYF
clone size: -; J gene: TRBJ2-1; D gene: -; V gene: TRBV19; CDR3 DNA: TGTGCCAGTAGTATAGGGGCTAGCGAGCAGTTCTTC; CDR3 protein: CASSIGASEQFF
clone size: few; J gene: TRBJ2-5; D gene: -; V gene: TRBV2; CDR3 DNA: TGTGCCAGCAAGGGGCAGGTGAAAGAGACCCAGTACTTC; CDR3 protein: CASKGQVKETQYF
clone size: -; J gene: TRBJ2-1; D gene: TRBD2; V gene: TRBV6-5; CDR3 DNA: TGTGCCAGCAGTCAACTAGCGGGGGGGGCCAATGAGCAGTTCTTC; CDR3 protein: CASSQLAGGANEQFF
clone size: -; J gene: TRBJ2-5; D gene: -; V gene: TRBV9; CDR3 DNA: TGTGCCAGCAGCGTAGGGGGGTTGCAAGAGACCCAGTACTTC; CDR3 protein: CASSVGGLQETQYF
clone size: -; J gene: TRBJ1-4; D gene: -; V gene: TRBV28; CDR3 DNA: TGTGCCAGCAGGCCAAGGCCAGCCCACCATGAAAAACTGTTTTTT; CDR3 protein: CASRPRPAHHEKLFF
clone size: -; J gene: TRBJ2-3; D gene: -; V gene: TRBV7-6; CDR3 DNA: TGTGCCAGCAGCTTAGGTGACAGCCCAAACACAGATACGCAGTATTTT; CDR3 protein: CASSLGDSPNTDTQYF
clone size: -; J gene: TRBJ2-7; D gene: TRBD2; V gene: TRBV29-1; CDR3 DNA: TGCAGCGTTAGCGGGAGAAATCACTACGAGCAGTACTTC; CDR3 protein: CSVSGRNHYEQYF
clone size: -; J gene: TRBJ2-5; D gene: TRBD1; V gene: TRBV7-9; CDR3 DNA: TGTGCCAGCAGCCCAATAGGGGCAGGGGGACAAGAGACCCAGTACTTC; CDR3 protein: CASSPIGAGGQETQYF
clone size: -; J gene: TRBJ2-3; D gene: -; V gene: TRBV7-7; CDR3 DNA: TGTGCTAGCAGCCCGCGCGCTGCAGATACGCAGTATTTT; CDR3 protein: CASSPRAADTQYF
clone size: once; J gene: TRBJ1-5; D gene: -; V gene: TRBV28; CDR3 DNA: TGTGCCAGCAGTCCCCGACAGGCCGTCGGGTCGCCCCAGCATTTT; CDR3 protein: CASSPRQAVGSPQHF
clone size: -; J gene: TRBJ2-1; D gene: TRBD1; V gene: TRBV2; CDR3 DNA: TGTGCCAGCAGCGCCACAGGGGAATATGAGCAGTTCTTC; CDR3 protein: CASSATGEYEQFF
clone size: few; J gene: TRBJ1-5; D gene: -; V gene: TRBV5-4; CDR3 DNA: TGTGCCAGCAGATCGGGCCCTGATCAGCCCCAGCATTTT; CDR3 protein: CASRSGPDQPQHF
clone size: -; J gene: TRBJ1-5; D gene: -; V gene: TRBV27; CDR3 DNA: TGTGCCAGCAGTTTGCGCGGTCATGAGGTTGGCAATCAGCCCCAGCATTTT; CDR3 protein: CASSLRGHEVGNQPQHF
clone size: once; J gene: TRBJ2-5; D gene: -; V gene: TRBV12-2; CDR3 DNA: TGTGCAAGTCGCCCGAGGACTAGCGAAGAGACCCAGTACTTC; CDR3 protein: CASRPRTSEETQYF
clone size: -; J gene: TRBJ1-4; D gene: -; V gene: TRBV7-9; CDR3 DNA: TGTGCCAGCAGCTCCCTAGGGTCTGCAACTAATGAAAAACTGTTTTTT; CDR3 protein: CASSSLGSATNEKLFF
clone size: -; J gene: TRBJ1-1; D gene: -; V gene: TRBV4-1; CDR3 DNA: TGCGCCAGCAGCCGATCCACTGCTTCGGGGGGTATGAGGGGCACTGAAGCTTTCTTT; CDR3 protein: CASSRSTASGGMRGTEAFF
clone size: -; J gene: TRBJ1-5; D gene: -; V gene: TRBV2; CDR3 DNA: TGTGCCAGCACCGAAGGGCGGGGGGTGGTTCAGCCCCAGCATTTT; CDR3 protein: CASTEGRGVVQPQHF
clone size: -; J gene: TRBJ2-3; D gene: -; V gene: TRBV10-3; CDR3 DNA: TGTGCCATCCAGGACGGACGCACAGATACGCAGTATTTT; CDR3 protein: CAIQDGRTDTQYF
clone size: -; J gene: TRBJ1-4; D gene: -; V gene: TRBV15; CDR3 DNA: TGTGCCACCAGCACCAGGATAAATGAAAAACTGTTTTTT; CDR3 protein: CATSTRINEKLFF
clone size: -; J gene: TRBJ2-1; D gene: -; V gene: TRBV6-1; CDR3 DNA: TGTGCCAGCAGTGATATGAATGAGCAGTTCTTC; CDR3 protein: CASSDMNEQFF
clone size: -; J gene: TRBJ2-5; D gene: TRBD2; V gene: TRBV11-2; CDR3 DNA: TGTGCCAGCAGCTTAGGGGCTAGCGGGGGGGCCTATGAGACCCAGTACTTC; CDR3 protein: CASSLGASGGAYETQYF
clone size: -; J gene: TRBJ2-3; D gene: -; V gene: TRBV12-5; CDR3 DNA: TGTGCTAGTGTGAGGGGGGTCCCAGATACGCAGTATTTT; CDR3 protein: CASVRGVPDTQYF
clone size: few; J gene: TRBJ1-3; D gene: -; V gene: TRBV28; CDR3 DNA: TGTGCCAGTGGGGGTTCTGGAAACACCATATATTTT; CDR3 protein: CASGGSGNTIYF
clone size: -; J gene: TRBJ2-1; D gene: -; V gene: TRBV5-6; CDR3 DNA: TGTGCCAGCAGCTTGGGAAGATCCTACAATGAGCAGTTCTTC; CDR3 protein: CASSLGRSYNEQFF